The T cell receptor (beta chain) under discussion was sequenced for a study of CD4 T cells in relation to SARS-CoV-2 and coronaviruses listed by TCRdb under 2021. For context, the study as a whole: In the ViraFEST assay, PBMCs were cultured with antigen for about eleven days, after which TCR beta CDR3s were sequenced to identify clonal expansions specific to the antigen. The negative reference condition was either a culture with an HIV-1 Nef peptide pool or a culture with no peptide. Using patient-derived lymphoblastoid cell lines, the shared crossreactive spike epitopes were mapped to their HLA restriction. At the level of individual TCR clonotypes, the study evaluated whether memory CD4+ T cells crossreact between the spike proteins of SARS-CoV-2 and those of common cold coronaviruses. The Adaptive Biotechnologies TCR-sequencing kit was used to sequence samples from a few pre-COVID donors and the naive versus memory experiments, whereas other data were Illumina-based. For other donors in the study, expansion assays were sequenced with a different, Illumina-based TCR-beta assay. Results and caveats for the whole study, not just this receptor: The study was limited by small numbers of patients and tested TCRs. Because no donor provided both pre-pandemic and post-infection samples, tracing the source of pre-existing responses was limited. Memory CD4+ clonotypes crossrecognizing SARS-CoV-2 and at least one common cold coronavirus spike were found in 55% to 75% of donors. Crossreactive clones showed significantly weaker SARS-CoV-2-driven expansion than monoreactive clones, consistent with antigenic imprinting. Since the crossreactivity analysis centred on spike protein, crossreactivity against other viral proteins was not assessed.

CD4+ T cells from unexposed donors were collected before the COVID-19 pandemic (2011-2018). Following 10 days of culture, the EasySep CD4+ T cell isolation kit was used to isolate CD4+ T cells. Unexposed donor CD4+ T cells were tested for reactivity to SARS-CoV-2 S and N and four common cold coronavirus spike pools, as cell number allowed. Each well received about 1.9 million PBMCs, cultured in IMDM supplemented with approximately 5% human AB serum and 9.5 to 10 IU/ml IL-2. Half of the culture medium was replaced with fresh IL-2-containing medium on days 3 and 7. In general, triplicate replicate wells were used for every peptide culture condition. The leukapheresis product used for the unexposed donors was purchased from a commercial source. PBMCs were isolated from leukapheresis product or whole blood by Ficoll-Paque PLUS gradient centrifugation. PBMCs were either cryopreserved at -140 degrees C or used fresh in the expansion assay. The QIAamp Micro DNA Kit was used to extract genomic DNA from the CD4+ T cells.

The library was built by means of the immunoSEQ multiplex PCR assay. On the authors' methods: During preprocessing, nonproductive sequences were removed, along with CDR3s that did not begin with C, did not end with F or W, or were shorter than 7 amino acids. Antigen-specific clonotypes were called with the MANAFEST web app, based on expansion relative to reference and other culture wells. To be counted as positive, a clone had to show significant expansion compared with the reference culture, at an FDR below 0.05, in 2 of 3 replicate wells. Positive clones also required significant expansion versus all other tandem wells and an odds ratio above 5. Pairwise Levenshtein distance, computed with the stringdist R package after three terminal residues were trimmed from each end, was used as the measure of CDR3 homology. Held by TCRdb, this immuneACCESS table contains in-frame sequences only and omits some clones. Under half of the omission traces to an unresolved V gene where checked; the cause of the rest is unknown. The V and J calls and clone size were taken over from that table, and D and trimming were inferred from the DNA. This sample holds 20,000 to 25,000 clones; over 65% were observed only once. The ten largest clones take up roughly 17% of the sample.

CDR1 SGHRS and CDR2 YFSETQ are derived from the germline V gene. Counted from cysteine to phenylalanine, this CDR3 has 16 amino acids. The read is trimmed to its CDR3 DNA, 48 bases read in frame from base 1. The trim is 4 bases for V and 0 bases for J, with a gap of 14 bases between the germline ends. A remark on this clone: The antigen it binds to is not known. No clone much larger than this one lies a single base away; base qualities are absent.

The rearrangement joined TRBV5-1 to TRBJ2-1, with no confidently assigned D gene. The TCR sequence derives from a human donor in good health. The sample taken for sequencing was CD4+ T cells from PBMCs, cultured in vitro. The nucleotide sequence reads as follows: TGCGCCAGCAGCCCATGGTTTGATAGCTCCTACAATGAGCAGTTCTTC. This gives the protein CASSPWFDSSYNEQFF.